These 32 T cell receptor beta chains originate from one sample sequenced in a study of beta chain features in type 1 diabetes. Investigators reverse transcribed all isolated RNA, so they sequenced expressed TCRB transcripts. The table came from immunoSEQ multiplex PCR; TCRdb's copy has only in-frame clones and leaves some out. The sample yields over 300,000 clones, roughly 8% seen once. Sequencing was performed on central memory CD4+ T cells from blood. The receptors were gathered from a young woman in good health.

This clone was found many times. V gene TRBV5-1 combines with J gene TRBJ2-1; maybe TRBD2 (6 bases). The CDR3 is 15 amino acids. The germline gives CDR1 SGHRS, CDR2 YFSETQ. Trimming removed 1 base from V and 4 bases from J, with 12 bases in between. The CDR3 protein is CASSLIGGAYNEQFF. CDR3 sequence (DNA): TGCGCCAGCAGCTTGATCGGCGGGGCGTACAATGAGCAGTTCTTC.

The chain uses TRBV7-2 and TRBJ2-7, with a weak D call TRBD2 (5 bases). From germline, CDR1 is SGHTA and CDR2 FQGNSA. The CDR3 spans 13 residues. Trimming took off 0 bases at V and 8 bases at J, with 11 bases between the two ends. CDR3 loop: CASSLAGAAKQYF. CDR3 DNA sequence: TGTGCCAGCAGCTTAGCGGGAGCGGCGAAGCAGTACTTC.

This clone was counted only a few times. The chain employs TRBV4-2 and TRBJ2-1; D unclear. Germline V gives CDR1 LGHNA, CDR2 YNFKEQ. V lost 0 bases to trimming and J lost 9 bases, with 12 bases between them. This CDR3 spans 14 amino acids. CDR3 bases: TGTGCCAGCAGCCAAGATCAAGATGGGATTGAGCAGTTCTTC. It is translated as CASSQDQDGIEQFF.

This chain links TRBV19 with TRBJ1-5; 8 bases align to TRBD1. From germline, CDR1 is LNHDA and CDR2 SQIVND (reference sequence). V lost 5 bases to trimming and J lost 3 bases; unmatched junction nucleotides: 9. The CDR3 loop spans 16 amino acids. Here the CDR3 reads CASSPLTGDLNQPQHF. The CDR3 DNA sequence: TGTGCCAGTAGTCCTTTGACAGGGGACCTCAATCAGCCCCAGCATTTT. The full variable domain, completed using reference TRBV19 and TRBJ1-5, is DGGITQSPKYLFRKEGQNVTLSCEQNLNHDAMYWYRQDPGQGLRLIYYSQIVNDFQKGDIAEGYSVSREKKESFPLTVTSAQKNPTAFYLCASSPLTGDLNQPQHFGDGTRLSIL.

This clone was counted a few times. The chain combines TRBV6-1 with TRBJ1-1, with D possibly matching TRBD1 (6 bases). The CDR3 sequence is 13 residues long. From germline, CDR1 is MNHNS and CDR2 SASEGT. The ends were cut back, 5 bases at V and 4 bases at J, with 11 bases in the middle. The CDR3 region has the DNA TGTGCCAGCAGTCAACGGGGGGCCACTGAAGCTTTCTTT. Protein: CASSQRGATEAFF.

The chain employs TRBV10-3 and TRBJ2-3; perhaps D is TRBD1 or TRBD2 (5 bases each). Germline CDR1 is ENHRY and CDR2 is SYGVKD. The V end lost 10 bases, the J end lost 1 base, and 12 bases lay between the germline ends. This CDR3 is 13 amino acids long. The CDR3 sequence: CATLGVGTDTQYF. The CDR3 nucleotides read TGTGCCACTCTGGGGGTGGGCACAGATACGCAGTATTTT.

The chain combines TRBV7-9 with TRBJ2-7; D ambiguous. V was cut by 3 bases and J by 2 bases, with 8 bases left in between. Germline V gene data show CDR1 as SEHNR and CDR2 as FQNEAQ (reference sequence). The CDR3 sequence is 13 residues long. CDR3 in amino acids: CASSLAETYEQYF. For the CDR3, the DNA is TGTGCCAGCAGCTTGGCAGAAACCTACGAGCAGTACTTC.

This clone turned up a few times. This sequence joins TRBV27 and TRBJ1-2; tentatively, D is TRBD1 (5 bases). The CDR3 sequence is 14 residues long. Trimming removed 1 base at V and 8 bases at J, with 14 bases between. The V gene's germline CDR1 is MNHEY and CDR2 SMNVEV (reference sequence). DNA for the CDR3: TGTGCCAGCAGTTTATTCCCGGGCAGGGCCGGCTACACCTTC. It translates to CASSLFPGRAGYTF.

The rearrangement links TRBV11-2 to TRBJ2-2; D may be TRBD1 (5 bases). The V end was cut by 5 bases, the J end by 6 bases, with 16 bases between. Per the germline V gene, CDR1 is SGHAT and CDR2 is FQNNGV. There are 15 residues in the CDR3. CDR3 loop: CASSSAGAGSGELFF. In DNA form, the CDR3 reads TGTGCCAGCAGCAGCGCCGGTGCAGGGTCCGGGGAGCTGTTTTTT.

CDR3 DNA: TGTGCCAGCAGCGGCCGGGCCGGTGGGGAGCATACTGAAGCTTTCTTT. Its translation is CASSGRAGGEHTEAFF. This chain joins TRBV9 and TRBJ1-1; D call uncertain. Germline V CDR1 and CDR2: SGDLS, YYNGEE. The V and J ends lost 3 bases and 5 bases respectively, with 20 bases between them. The CDR3 runs to 16 residues.

CDR3 DNA: TGTGCCAGCAGCTTTGACAGGGCCACTGAAGCTTTCTTT. It translates to CASSFDRATEAFF. V gene TRBV7-9 combines with J gene TRBJ1-1, with TRBD1 matching over 7 bases. Germline loops: CDR1 SEHNR, CDR2 FQNEAQ (reference sequence). The CDR3 runs to 13 residues. The trim removed 3 bases at V and 4 bases at J, leaving 2 bases unmatched.

This clone was counted between two and nine times. V gene TRBV30 combines with J gene TRBJ2-3, with TRBD2 matching 10 bases. The CDR3 contains 14 residues. The junction had 1 base not matched to a gene; V was cut back by 3 bases and J by 1 base. Germline-derived CDR1 and CDR2 are GTSNPN and SVGIG (reference sequence). This CDR3 reads CAWSTSGGTDTQYF. CDR3 bases: TGTGCCTGGAGCACTAGCGGGGGCACAGATACGCAGTATTTT.

This clone has just a few counts. The chain is built from TRBV28 and TRBJ2-1; 15 nucleotides align to TRBD2. Unmatched junction bases numbered 8, after V lost 5 bases and J lost 0 bases. This CDR3 region has 19 residues. Germline CDR1 is MDHEN and CDR2 is SYDVKM. CDR3 protein: CASSPGGLAGGSSYNEQFF. CDR3 DNA sequence: TGTGCCAGCAGTCCCGGGGGACTAGCGGGAGGAAGCTCCTACAATGAGCAGTTCTTC.

This clone was seen a handful of times. The V and J genes are TRBV10-3 and TRBJ1-1; a possible D gene is TRBD1 (6 bases). Germline-derived CDR1 and CDR2 are ENHRY and SYGVKD. The length of the CDR3 is 13 residues. V lost 6 bases and J lost 1, with 9 bases in between. CDR3 region: CAIRRTENTEAFF. The CDR3 DNA is TGTGCCATCAGAAGGACAGAGAACACTGAAGCTTTCTTT.

The chain has TRBV4-2 and TRBJ1-4; a weak D match, TRBD1 (5 bases). The CDR3 extends over 16 amino acids. Germline V gene lookup returns CDR1 LGHNA and CDR2 YNFKEQ. Trimming pared 0 bases from V and 7 bases from J, leaving 15 bases between. CDR3 sequence reads: CASSQDPLGHSEKLFF. In DNA form, the CDR3 reads TGTGCCAGCAGCCAAGATCCGCTGGGGCATAGTGAAAAACTGTTTTTT.

This clone was counted many times. The chain links TRBV7-2 to TRBJ2-1, with a tentative D call TRBD2 (7 bases). V lost 2 bases to trimming and J lost 7 bases, with 15 bases between them. CDR1 and CDR2 (germline): SGHTA, FQGNSA. This CDR3 comprises 15 residues. The CDR3 nucleotides read TGTGCCAGCAGCTTAAAAGCGGGACAACGGAATGAGCAGTTCTTC. Its protein is CASSLKAGQRNEQFF.

Comments on this clone: The identical CDR3 is also encoded by other nucleotide sequences in the sample. The chain employs TRBV20-1 and TRBJ2-7; the D is unclear. V was trimmed by 3 bases and J by 5 bases, leaving 8 bases between them. Germline CDR1 is DFQATT and CDR2 is SNEGSKA (reference sequence). The CDR3 runs to 11 residues. In nucleotides, the CDR3 is TGCAGTGCTAGTGGCACAGACGAGCAGTACTTC. Its translation is CSASGTDEQYF.

Regarding this clone: The same CDR3 can be traced to other DNA sequences in this sample. The V call is TRBV10-3, the J call TRBJ2-3; 9 bases line up with TRBD2. The CDR3 extends over 14 amino acids. CDR1 is ENHRY, CDR2 SYGVKD, per germline. With 5 bases clipped from V and 4 bases from J, the junction kept 4 bases outside the gene matches. This CDR3 is CAISPGLASDTQYF. DNA of the CDR3: TGTGCCATCAGTCCGGGACTAGCCTCAGATACGCAGTATTTT.

This sequence joins TRBV9 and TRBJ1-3; D not certain. This CDR3 is built from 14 residues. Per germline, CDR1 SGDLS and CDR2 YYNGEE. V gave up 3 bases and J gave up 2 bases, with 9 bases separating them. CDR3 in amino acids: CASSAESAGNTIYF. For the CDR3, the DNA is TGTGCCAGCAGCGCAGAATCAGCTGGAAACACCATATATTTT.

The chain employs TRBV4-1 and TRBJ2-1; no reliable D call. CDR3 length: 13 residues. Germline loops: CDR1 MGHRA, CDR2 YSYEKL. V gave up 4 bases and J gave up 12 bases, with 16 bases separating them. CDR3 amino acids: CASSLLGAPAQFF. DNA of the CDR3: TGCGCCAGCAGCCTCCTCGGCGCCCCCGCGCAGTTCTTC.

This clone was observed a handful of times. The same CDR3 can be traced to other DNA sequences in this sample. The V gene is TRBV7-2, the J gene TRBJ2-1; 9 bases are a match to TRBD2. Per the germline V gene, CDR1 is SGHTA and CDR2 is FQGNSA. CDR3 size: 15 residues. With 5 bases clipped from V and 4 bases from J, the junction kept 6 bases outside the gene matches. This CDR3 reads CASSRLAGTYNEQFF. As DNA, the CDR3 is TGTGCCAGCAGCCGTCTAGCGGGAACTTACAATGAGCAGTTCTTC.

This clone was seen ten or more times. This chain links TRBV9 with TRBJ2-2, with a possible D match to TRBD1 (5 bases). V was clipped by 7 bases and J by 2 bases, with 18 bases between them. There are 16 residues in the CDR3. Germline assignment: CDR1 SGDLS and CDR2 YYNGEE. The CDR3 region is CASSQGAAINTGELFF. CDR3 bases: TGTGCCAGCTCCCAGGGCGCGGCAATCAACACCGGGGAGCTGTTTTTT.

In its sample, this clone was seen many times. The gene calls are TRBV28 and TRBJ1-3; the D is unclear. In germline, CDR1 is MDHEN, CDR2 SYDVKM. V lost 2 bases and J 4 bases, leaving 6 bases between the germline ends. This CDR3 has 13 residues. CDR3: CASSLGQGNTIYF. CDR3 coding DNA: TGTGCCAGCAGTTTAGGGCAGGGAAACACCATATATTTT.

This clone was found a few times. The same CDR3 also results from other DNA sequences found in this sample. The chain has TRBV7-9 and TRBJ2-1, with D possibly called TRBD1 or TRBD2 (6 bases each). Germline lookup yields CDR1 SEHNR and CDR2 FQNEAQ (reference sequence). The germline V and J ends were trimmed by 1 base and 0 bases, with 10 bases remaining between them. This CDR3 comprises 16 residues. CDR3 residues: CASSLGGGISYNEQFF. The DNA of the CDR3 is TGTGCCAGCAGCTTAGGAGGGGGGATCTCCTACAATGAGCAGTTCTTC.

This clone was seen at least ten times. V gene TRBV14 combines with J gene TRBJ1-4, with unresolved D. Per the germline V gene, CDR1 is SGHDN and CDR2 is FVKESK. There are 15 residues in the CDR3. V dropped 4 bases and J dropped 2 bases, with 11 bases sitting between them. Here the CDR3 DNA reads TGTGCCAGCAGCCTGCCGGGAACGACTAATGAAAAACTGTTTTTT. Protein sequence: CASSLPGTTNEKLFF. Variable domain in full (rest from reference TRBV14 and TRBJ1-4): EAGVTQFPSHSVIEKGQTVTLRCDPISGHDNLYWYRRVMGKEIKFLLHFVKESKQDESGMPNNRFLAERTGGTYSTLKVQPAELEDSGVYFCASSLPGTTNEKLFFGSGTQLSVL.

This clone was seen a handful of times. This chain connects TRBV5-1 to TRBJ1-2, with D tentatively TRBD1 (5 bases). V was trimmed by 1 base and J by 2 bases, leaving 12 bases between them. From germline, CDR1 is SGHRS and CDR2 YFSETQ. This CDR3 spans 15 amino acids. In DNA form, the CDR3 reads TGCGCCAGCAGCTTGATCGGGGGGATCAACTATGGCTACACCTTC. Protein sequence: CASSLIGGINYGYTF. Using reference TRBV5-1 and TRBJ1-2 for the parts outside the CDR3, the full variable domain is KAGVTQTPRYLIKTRGQQVTLSCSPISGHRSVSWYQQTPGQGLQFLFEYFSETQRNKGNFPGRFSGRQFSNSRSEMNVSTLELGDSALYLCASSLIGGINYGYTFGSGTRLTVV.

The chain recombines TRBV28 with TRBJ1-1, with 8 positions matching TRBD1. The CDR3 length is 15 residues. V shed 7 bases and J 4 bases; nucleotides not matched to a gene: 11. Germline V lookup: CDR1 MDHEN, CDR2 SYDVKM. CDR3 DNA: TGTGCCAGCACCGCCCAGGGGGCAGGGAGCACTGAAGCTTTCTTT. This codes for CASTAQGAGSTEAFF.

This clone occurred a few times. This chain connects TRBV11-2 to TRBJ1-1, with 7 bases lining up with TRBD1. The CDR3 is made up of 13 amino acids. Losses at the gene ends were 5 bases for V and 6 bases for J; bases not matched to a gene: 6. Per the germline V gene, CDR1 is SGHAT and CDR2 is FQNNGV. The CDR3 protein is CASSRNRGPEAFF. Written as DNA, the CDR3 is TGTGCCAGCAGCCGAAACAGGGGCCCTGAAGCTTTCTTT.

In its sample, this clone was seen a few times. The chain has TRBV9 and TRBJ2-5, with a weak D call TRBD1 (6 bases). Germline values: CDR1 SGDLS, CDR2 YYNGEE. The CDR3 has 14 residues. V was pared by 3 bases and J by 5 bases, with 14 bases between. The CDR3 protein is CASSAHRDGETQYF. CDR3 sequence (DNA): TGTGCCAGCAGCGCCCACAGGGATGGGGAGACCCAGTACTTC.

The gene calls are TRBV14 and TRBJ2-1; the match to TRBD2 covers 9 bases. From germline, CDR1 is SGHDN and CDR2 FVKESK. The CDR3 length is 16 residues. After removal of 7 bases from V and 4 bases from J, the junction contained 11 bases not matched to a gene. Here the CDR3 DNA reads TGTGCCAGCACCAGTAGCGGGAGTTCCTTTTACAATGAGCAGTTCTTC. This translates into CASTSSGSSFYNEQFF.

This clone has more than one count but fewer than ten. The chain recombines TRBV27 with TRBJ2-7, with D perhaps assigned TRBD1 or TRBD2 (7 bases each). The CDR3 is 21 residues long. The germline V gene has CDR1 MNHEY and CDR2 SMNVEV (reference sequence). V was clipped by 2 bases and J by 4 bases, with 33 bases between them. CDR3 coding DNA: TGTGCCAGCAGTTTAAGACAGGGTGGTCCTTCGGGTCTAGCGGCCAGATACGAGCAGTACTTC. It codes for CASSLRQGGPSGLAARYEQYF.

V usage is TRBV28 and J usage is TRBJ2-5, with 10 positions matching TRBD2. The CDR3 spans 15 residues. Germline-derived CDR1 and CDR2 are MDHEN and SYDVKM. J lost 4 bases, V lost 5 bases, and 7 bases had no gene match. The CDR3 coding sequence is TGTGCCAGCAGTCCCAGCGGGAGGGCCGGAGAGACCCAGTACTTC. Its translation: CASSPSGRAGETQYF.